This T cell receptor beta chain derives from a study of PD-L1 blockade in urothelial cancer listed by TCRdb under 2017. Looking at the study overall: Every patient began therapy in about 2014 and was given atezolizumab 1,200 mg intravenously every 3 weeks. An ECOG performance status of 0 or 1 was recorded for the patients, and 0 to 3 prior chemotherapy regimens had been received by the patients. Pretreatment tumor samples, along with matched peripheral blood collected serially before and after atezolizumab treatment, underwent TCR sequencing. Progression-free survival longer than 6 months counted as durable clinical benefit, and TCR features were additionally tested against both progression-free and overall survival. Several patients achieved durable clinical benefit and around 19 did not. Somatic, immune and clinical correlates of response to PD-L1 blockade with atezolizumab in urothelial cancer were the focus of an exploratory multi-omic analysis. Blood samples were analyzed at two time points: 3 weeks after treatment start (second dose) and 6 weeks after treatment start. A median of roughly 140,000 T cells and 83,000 or so unique TCRs was obtained from blood samples, and a median clonality of around 0.08 was observed. In the same patients, pretreatment tumors underwent whole exome sequencing and RNA sequencing in addition to TCR sequencing. About 90% of the roughly 29 patients were identified as males with urothelial cancer of bladder origin, and a prior smoking history was reported by 18 of 29 patients. Pretreatment blood TCR-seq was available for about 27 patients, at least one posttreatment blood collection was obtained for some 24 patients, and tumor TCR-seq was available for some 24 patients. General study outcomes and caveats: A pretreatment peripheral blood TCR clonality below the median was linked to improved progression-free and overall survival. Among patients with durable benefit, tumor-associated TCR clones showed greater expansion in peripheral blood 3 weeks after treatment started (n ≈ 24, p = 0.022). Small sample size (n ≈ 27) and many exploratory analyses mean the results are intended to be hypothesis-generating.

To estimate absolute template abundance from read counts, synthetic TCR analog templates were spiked into each PCR. The immunoSEQ assay used bias-controlled V and J gene primers to amplify TCRbeta CDR3 regions from genomic DNA. Sequencing of rearranged TCRbeta segments was done at approximately 20X coverage. The paper's data handling went like this. Sequencing errors were corrected by clustering, and CDR3s were annotated against IMGT so that V, D and J genes could be assigned. Only productive TCRbeta rearrangements were used in downstream analyses, excluding out-of-frame or stop-codon sequences. Clonality was computed as one minus Shannon entropy normalized by the log of the number of unique productive sequences. Fisher's exact test with Benjamini-Hochberg correction, at a threshold of adjusted p below 0.01, was used to find clones that differed between time points or between blood and tumor. In TCRdb, the immuneACCESS table is reduced to in-frame sequences with V and J assigned. These tables do not hold every clone; where another copy was compared, an unresolved V gene accounts for under half, and the others remain unexplained. V and J calls plus clone size are reproduced from that table; the DNA served to infer D and trimming. This sample gives 60,000 to 70,000 clones in total; under 90% of them show up just once. The top ten clones comprise around 3.2% of the sample.

As regards this clone: Its target antigen remains unknown. Base qualities were left out, and no much larger clone turns up one base away.

Interpreted using the paper, the time point label stands for: pretreatment peripheral blood. A total of 25 to 30 patients with locally advanced or metastatic urothelial carcinoma, treated at Memorial Sloan Kettering on a trial protocol, made up the cohort. Peripheral blood mononuclear cells were collected pretreatment and during treatment, at between 1 and 8 total time points per patient. The Qiagen DNeasy Blood extraction kit was used to purify genomic DNA from total PBMCs and tumor samples. PBMCs were collected pretreatment and during treatment, and were isolated and stored as previously described. The CDR1 and CDR2 encoded by the germline V gene are SGHRS and YFSETQ. V and J are truncated by 4 bases and 4 bases respectively, leaving an intervening sequence of 18 bases. Its CDR3 holds 16 amino acids, cysteine through phenylalanine. Kept here is only the CDR3 DNA, which spans 48 bases and is read in frame from base 1.

This sample comprised PBMCs, obtained around atezolizumab (anti-PD-L1) treatment. The chain is made from TRBV5-1 and TRBJ2-1; the D gene is possibly TRBD2, with 5 bases matching. The clonotype was recovered from a man in his 70s with urothelial cancer. Here is the DNA: TGCGCCAGCAGCCACCCGGTAGCGCGAGGGTACAATGAGCAGTTCTTC. This gives the protein CASSHPVARGYNEQFF.